The TCR beta chain described here comes from a study of T-cell reconstitution after alpha-beta-depleted transplantation in children. The CDR3 has 14 residues. Germline values: CDR1 PRHDT, CDR2 FYEKMQ (reference sequence). V dropped 6 bases and J dropped 2 bases, with 14 bases sitting between them. Preparation of the TCRbeta library was carried out with unique molecular identifiers. TCRdb re-called the PCR reads through MiXCR, storing one row per CDR3 protein. The data contain just under 550,000 distinct CDR3 sequences, about 18% of them singletons. This specimen consisted of PBMCs from the stem cell graft donor, obtained from the stem cell graft. The genes are TRBV13 and TRBJ2-7, with a possible D match to TRBD2 (5 bases). The TCR was taken from a human donor who donated a stem cell graft to a child with acute lymphoblastic leukemia. The CDR3 reads CASSPRTQAYEQYF. The CDR3 nucleotides are TGTGCCAGCAGTCCCCGGACTCAAGCCTACGAGCAGTACTTC.